The 19 T cell receptor beta chains listed next were all sequenced from one sample in a study of cytomegalovirus exposure and HLA in healthy donors. The PCR ran on 60 Vbeta and 13 Jbeta primers. Sequenced by immunoSEQ multiplex PCR; TCRdb stores in-frame clones only, minus some. The repertoire consists of 270,000 or so clones, with about nine tenths occurring once and the leading ten covering around 4%. Sequencing was performed on PBMCs. These receptors were obtained from a man between 40 and 49 years old in good health and CMV-seropositive.

The V and J genes are TRBV28 and TRBJ2-5, with TRBD1 matching 8 bases. The CDR3 loop spans 14 amino acids. Germline V gene lookup returns CDR1 MDHEN and CDR2 SYDVKM. V trimming: 6 bases; J trimming: 2 bases; junction bases outside the gene matches: 5. The CDR3 DNA reads as TGTGCCAGCAGCCCTGACAGGGGTCAAGAGACCCAGTACTTC. It yields the protein CASSPDRGQETQYF.

The chain couples TRBV29-1 to TRBJ2-7; 12 bases align to TRBD2. Germline loops: CDR1 SQVTM, CDR2 ANQGSEA. The length of the CDR3 is 16 residues. J lost 6 bases, V lost 6 bases, and 15 bases had no gene match. CDR3 DNA: TGCAGCGTCCAACACCGCGGGACTAGCGGGCTTCTCGAGCAGTACTTC. It yields the protein CSVQHRGTSGLLEQYF.

This clone appeared once. The chain joins TRBV7-2 to TRBJ1-1, with a possible D match to TRBD1 (5 bases). The length of the CDR3 is 15 residues. V shed 5 bases and J shed 7 bases, with 20 bases lying between them. Per the germline V gene, CDR1 is SGHTA and CDR2 is FQGNSA. In DNA form, the CDR3 reads TGTGCCAGCAGCCGGAAAACAGGCTCGAACGTTGAAGCTTTCTTT. Amino acids: CASSRKTGSNVEAFF.

The chain joins TRBV5-1 to TRBJ2-5; D possibly corresponds to TRBD2 (6 bases). The ends were cut back, 2 bases at V and 4 bases at J, with 18 bases in the middle. The CDR3 consists of 16 residues. Germline CDR1 SGHRS, CDR2 YFSETQ. The CDR3 bases are TGCGCCAGCAGCTTAGGTCGCCGGGAGAGGGGAGAGACCCAGTACTTC. It encodes CASSLGRRERGETQYF.

The V call is TRBV5-4, the J call TRBJ2-5; TRBD1 might be the D (6 bases). Germline V CDR1 and CDR2: SGHNT, YYREEE (reference sequence). The V end lost 2 bases, the J end lost 5 bases, and 7 bases lay between the germline ends. The length of the CDR3 is 12 residues. As DNA, the CDR3 is TGTGCCAGCAGCTTCCAGGGGGAGACCCAGTACTTC. This gives the protein CASSFQGETQYF.

This chain connects TRBV9 to TRBJ1-1; perhaps TRBD1 as D (5 bases). V was shortened by 4 bases and J by 12 bases, with 19 bases between the two germline ends. Germline-derived CDR1 and CDR2 are SGDLS and YYNGEE. This CDR3 has 13 amino acids. For the CDR3, the DNA is TGTGCCAGCAGCAGCGACAGCCGGGGGACTTCTTTCTTT. Translated: CASSSDSRGTSFF.

The rearrangement links TRBV19 to TRBJ1-5; D remains unclear. V shed 7 bases and J shed 0 bases, with 13 bases lying between them. Germline CDR1 is LNHDA and CDR2 is SQIVND (reference sequence). The CDR3 has 15 amino acids. CDR3 protein: CASTRSRNSNQPQHF. CDR3 bases: TGTGCCAGTACGCGGAGCAGAAATAGCAATCAGCCCCAGCATTTT.

The V and J genes are TRBV18 and TRBJ1-1; D possibly corresponds to TRBD1 (6 bases). The germline V and J ends were trimmed by 6 bases and 7 bases, with 18 bases remaining between them. There are 14 residues in the CDR3. Germline CDR1 and CDR2: KGHSH and LQKENI. The CDR3 coding sequence is TGTGCCAGCTCCCACAGGGAGGGGCGAAGTGAAGCTTTCTTT. The encoded protein is CASSHREGRSEAFF.

The rearrangement joins TRBV18 to TRBJ1-1; D remains ambiguous. With 3 bases removed from V and 1 base from J, the gap between germline ends came to 9 bases. Germline V lookup: CDR1 KGHSH, CDR2 LQKENI. The CDR3 is made up of 14 amino acids. The DNA for the CDR3 is TGTGCCAGCTCACCCCAACGGGGGAACACTGAAGCTTTCTTT. This encodes CASSPQRGNTEAFF.

The chain is built from TRBV19 and TRBJ1-1; 8 bases are a match to TRBD1. The CDR3 is made up of 11 amino acids. Unmatched junction bases numbered 4, after V lost 3 bases and J lost 13 bases. Germline assignment: CDR1 LNHDA and CDR2 SQIVND (reference sequence). CDR3 DNA sequence: TGTGCCAGTAGTATCAGGACAGGGCTTTTCTTT. As protein: CASSIRTGLFF.

This chain connects TRBV18 to TRBJ1-1; no clear D gene. The V gene lost 0 bases and the J gene lost 7 bases, with 12 bases spanning the gap. There are 14 residues in the CDR3. CDR1 and CDR2 from the germline V gene are KGHSH and LQKENI. This CDR3 is CASSPPSYEGEAFF. The CDR3 DNA reads TGTGCCAGCTCACCACCCTCTTATGAGGGTGAAGCTTTCTTT. Combining the CDR3 with reference TRBV18 and TRBJ1-1 gives the whole variable domain NAGVMQNPRHLVRRRGQEARLRCSPMKGHSHVYWYRQLPEEGLKFMVYLQKENIIDESGMPKERFSAEFPKEGPSILRIQQVVRGDSAAYFCASSPPSYEGEAFFGQGTRLTVV.

This rearrangement joins TRBV5-1 to TRBJ2-2; TRBD1 matches 10 bases. Germline CDR1 is SGHRS and CDR2 is YFSETQ. The CDR3 extends over 16 amino acids. V trimming: 4 bases; J trimming: 3 bases; junction bases outside the gene matches: 6. CDR3 protein: CASSPGTGVHTGELFF. DNA for the CDR3: TGCGCCAGCAGCCCCGGGACAGGGGTGCACACCGGGGAGCTGTTTTTT. The full variable domain, in which reference TRBV5-1 and TRBJ2-2 provide the parts outside the CDR3, is KAGVTQTPRYLIKTRGQQVTLSCSPISGHRSVSWYQQTPGQGLQFLFEYFSETQRNKGNFPGRFSGRQFSNSRSEMNVSTLELGDSALYLCASSPGTGVHTGELFFGEGSRLTVL.

This chain uses TRBV28 with TRBJ1-1; a weak D match, TRBD1 (6 bases). The CDR3 is 12 residues long. Per germline, CDR1 MDHEN and CDR2 SYDVKM. Trimming stripped 5 bases from V and 6 bases from J, with 10 bases between. Here the CDR3 DNA reads TGTGCCAGCAGTACGAACAGGGCTGAAGCTTTCTTT. This translates into CASSTNRAEAFF.

The chain has TRBV10-1 and TRBJ2-1; possibly TRBD2 for D (5 bases). The CDR3 covers 13 residues. Germline V gives CDR1 WNHNN, CDR2 SYGVQD (reference sequence). Trimming removed 1 base at V and 6 bases at J, with 7 bases between. The CDR3 spells CASSELGSNEQFF. The CDR3 coding sequence is TGCGCCAGCAGTGAGTTAGGGAGCAATGAGCAGTTCTTC.

This clone showed up just once. The chain combines TRBV5-1 with TRBJ1-2; D may be TRBD1 (5 bases). CDR1 is SGHRS and CDR2 is YFSETQ in the germline V gene. V gave up 4 bases and J gave up 0 bases, with 13 bases separating them. The CDR3 consists of 15 residues. The CDR3 region is CASSGGDGSNYGYTF. The CDR3 coding sequence is TGCGCCAGCAGCGGAGGGGACGGATCTAACTATGGCTACACCTTC.

This clone was recorded once. This chain joins TRBV10-1 and TRBJ2-2; D not resolved. Germline V gene data show CDR1 as WNHNN and CDR2 as SYGVQD (reference sequence). The length of the CDR3 is 13 residues. V was clipped by 2 bases and J by 5 bases, with 6 bases between them. The CDR3 nucleotides read TGCGCCAGCAGTGAGCAGGCGACCGGGGAGCTGTTTTTT. Protein product: CASSEQATGELFF.

The chain joins TRBV19 to TRBJ2-1; TRBD2 matches 7 bases. Germline CDR1 is LNHDA and CDR2 is SQIVND (reference sequence). V gave up 5 bases and J gave up 2 bases; unmatched junction bases: 12. This CDR3 has 17 residues. For the CDR3, the DNA is TGTGCCAGTAGTCGCACGGCTAGCGGTATGACCTACAATGAGCAGTTCTTC. The encoded protein is CASSRTASGMTYNEQFF.

This clone has just a few counts. The rearrangement joins TRBV30 to TRBJ2-5; the D gene is possibly TRBD1 (5 bases). This CDR3 has 14 amino acids. Between the trimmed V and J ends, which lost 0 bases and 3 bases, there was a span of 11 bases. Germline V gene sequence: CDR1 GTSNPN, CDR2 SVGIG (reference sequence). CDR3 sequence reads: CAWSVPPREETQYF. For the CDR3, the DNA is TGTGCCTGGAGTGTACCCCCCAGGGAAGAGACCCAGTACTTC.

This clone appeared once. This chain links TRBV9 with TRBJ2-7, with TRBD2 matching 7 bases. CDR1 is SGDLS and CDR2 is YYNGEE in the germline V gene. The J segment lost 4 bases and the V segment lost 3 bases, leaving 22 bases of the junction unmatched. This CDR3 is built from 19 residues. The CDR3 reads CASSAPEGREYEALYEQYF. The CDR3 coding sequence is TGTGCCAGCAGCGCGCCTGAGGGGAGGGAATATGAGGCCCTATACGAGCAGTACTTC.